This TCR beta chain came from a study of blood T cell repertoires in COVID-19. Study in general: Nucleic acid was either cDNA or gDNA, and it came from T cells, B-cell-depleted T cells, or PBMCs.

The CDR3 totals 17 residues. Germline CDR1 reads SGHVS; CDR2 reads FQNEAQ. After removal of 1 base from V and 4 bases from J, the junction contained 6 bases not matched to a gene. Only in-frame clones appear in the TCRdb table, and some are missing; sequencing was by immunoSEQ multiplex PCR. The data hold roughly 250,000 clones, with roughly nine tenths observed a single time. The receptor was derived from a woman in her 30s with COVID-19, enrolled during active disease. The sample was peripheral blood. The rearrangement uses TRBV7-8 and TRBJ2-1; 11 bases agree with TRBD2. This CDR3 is CASSLGVAGGTYNEQFF. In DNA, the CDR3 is TGTGCCAGCAGCTTAGGGGTAGCGGGGGGGACTTACAATGAGCAGTTCTTC.